In its sample, the clone carrying this T cell receptor beta chain was seen many times. Its specificity is not known. This entry comes from a study of neurological immune-mediated disorders. The study, taken as a whole, reports: Phylogenetic grouping assigned the repertoires of 18 of 34 multiple sclerosis patients to a single cluster of related CDR3 sequences. This cluster may be a repertoire-level signature. Clinical features showed no association with the multiple sclerosis repertoire cluster, and MRI features showed none either.

CDR3 size: 15 residues. The V segment lost 2 bases and the J segment 8 bases; nucleotides outside the gene matches: 8. TCRdb analysed the 5' RACE reads with MiXCR anew, one entry per CDR3 protein. The table records 55,000 to 75,000 distinct CDR3 sequences, 2% to 2.5% of them present only once. Source material: PBMCs. The chain employs TRBV12-3 or TRBV12-4 and TRBJ1-2; 10 bases map to TRBD1. This TCR came from a man aged 50-59 years with multiple sclerosis. The CDR3 here is CASSLSGQGVGGYTF. CDR3 bases: TGTGCCAGCAGTTTAAGCGGACAGGGGGTAGGGGGCTACACCTTC.